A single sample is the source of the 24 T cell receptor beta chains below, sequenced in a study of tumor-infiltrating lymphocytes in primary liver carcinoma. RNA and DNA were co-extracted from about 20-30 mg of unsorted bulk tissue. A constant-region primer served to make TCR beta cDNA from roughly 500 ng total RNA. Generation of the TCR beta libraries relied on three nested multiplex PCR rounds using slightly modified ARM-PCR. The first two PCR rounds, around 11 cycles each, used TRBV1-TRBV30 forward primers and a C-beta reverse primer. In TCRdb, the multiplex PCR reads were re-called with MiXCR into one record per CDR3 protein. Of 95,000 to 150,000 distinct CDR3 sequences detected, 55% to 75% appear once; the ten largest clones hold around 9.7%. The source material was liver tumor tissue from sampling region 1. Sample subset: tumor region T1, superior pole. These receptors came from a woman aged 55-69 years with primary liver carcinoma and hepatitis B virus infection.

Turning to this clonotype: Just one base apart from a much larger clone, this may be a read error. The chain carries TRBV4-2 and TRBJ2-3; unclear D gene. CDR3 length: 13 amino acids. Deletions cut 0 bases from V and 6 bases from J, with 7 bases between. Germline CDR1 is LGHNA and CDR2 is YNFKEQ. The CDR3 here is CASSQDRWDTQYF. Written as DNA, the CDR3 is TGTGCCAGCAGCCAAGATAGGTGGGATACGCAGTATTTT.

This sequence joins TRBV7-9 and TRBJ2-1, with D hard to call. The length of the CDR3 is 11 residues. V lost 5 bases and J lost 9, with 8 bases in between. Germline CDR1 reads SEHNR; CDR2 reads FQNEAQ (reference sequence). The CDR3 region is CASSDPGEQFF. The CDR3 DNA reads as TGTGCCAGCAGCGACCCCGGTGAGCAGTTCTTC.

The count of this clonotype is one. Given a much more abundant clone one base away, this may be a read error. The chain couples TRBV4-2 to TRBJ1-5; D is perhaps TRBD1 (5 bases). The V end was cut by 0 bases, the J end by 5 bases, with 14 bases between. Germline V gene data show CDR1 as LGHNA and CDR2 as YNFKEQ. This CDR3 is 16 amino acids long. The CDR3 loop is CASSQDDGAPDQPQHF. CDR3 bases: TGTGCCAGCAGCCAAGATGATGGGGCTCCCGATCAGCCCCAGCATTTT.

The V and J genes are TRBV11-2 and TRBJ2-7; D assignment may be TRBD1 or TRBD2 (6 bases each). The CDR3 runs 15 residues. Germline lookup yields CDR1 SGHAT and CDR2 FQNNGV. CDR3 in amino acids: CVCSLVARGGGEQYF. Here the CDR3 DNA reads TGTGTCTGCAGCTTAGTAGCCAGGGGAGGTGGCGAGCAGTACTTC.

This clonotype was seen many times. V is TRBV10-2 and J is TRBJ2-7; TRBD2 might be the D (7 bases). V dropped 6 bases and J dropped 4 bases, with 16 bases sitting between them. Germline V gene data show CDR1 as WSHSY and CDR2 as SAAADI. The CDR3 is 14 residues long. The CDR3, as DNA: TGCGCCAGCAGGGGAGGGGGACTCAAATACGAGCAGTACTTC. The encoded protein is CASRGGGLKYEQYF.

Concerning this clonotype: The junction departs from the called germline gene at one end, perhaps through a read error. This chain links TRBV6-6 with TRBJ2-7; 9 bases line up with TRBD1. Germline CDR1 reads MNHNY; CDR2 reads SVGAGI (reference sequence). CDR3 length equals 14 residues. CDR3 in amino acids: CASSYTGGSCEQYF. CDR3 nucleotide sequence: TGTGCCAGCAGTTACACAGGGGGCTCCTGCGAGCAGTACTTC.

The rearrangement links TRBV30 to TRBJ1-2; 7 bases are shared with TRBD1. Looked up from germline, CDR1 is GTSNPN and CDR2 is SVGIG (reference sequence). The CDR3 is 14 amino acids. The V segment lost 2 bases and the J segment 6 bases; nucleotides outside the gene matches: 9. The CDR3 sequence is CAWSSNRGIDGYTF. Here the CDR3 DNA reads TGTGCCTGGAGTAGTAACAGGGGAATAGATGGCTACACCTTC.

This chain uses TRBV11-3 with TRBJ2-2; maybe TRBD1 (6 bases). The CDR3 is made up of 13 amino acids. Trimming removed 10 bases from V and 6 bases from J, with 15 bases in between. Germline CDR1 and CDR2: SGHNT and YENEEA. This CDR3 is CANSLEGAGELFF. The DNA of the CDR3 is TGTGCCAACAGTTTAGAGGGGGCCGGGGAGCTGTTTTTT.

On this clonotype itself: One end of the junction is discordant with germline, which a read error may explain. The CDR3 DNA is TGCAGCGTTGGGGGACAGTCCCCGGATGAACAGTTCTTC. Its protein is CSVGGQSPDEQFF. The chain couples TRBV29-1 to TRBJ2-1; 7 bases align to TRBD1. Looked up from germline, CDR1 is SQVTM and CDR2 is ANQGSEA. This CDR3 is built from 13 residues.

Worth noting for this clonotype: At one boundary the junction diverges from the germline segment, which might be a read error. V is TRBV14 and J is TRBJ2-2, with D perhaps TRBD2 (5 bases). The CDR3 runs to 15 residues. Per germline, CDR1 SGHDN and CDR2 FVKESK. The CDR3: CASSRDRVSYGELLF. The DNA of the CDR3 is TGTGCCAGCAGCCGAGATCGGGTTTCCTACGGGGAGCTGTTGTTT.

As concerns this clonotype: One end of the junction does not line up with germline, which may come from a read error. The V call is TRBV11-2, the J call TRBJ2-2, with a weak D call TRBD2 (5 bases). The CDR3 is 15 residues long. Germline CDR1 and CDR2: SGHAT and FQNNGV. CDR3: CASSLTRASTGELSF. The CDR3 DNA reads TGTGCCAGCAGCCTTACTAGAGCGAGCACCGGGGAGCTGTCTTTT.

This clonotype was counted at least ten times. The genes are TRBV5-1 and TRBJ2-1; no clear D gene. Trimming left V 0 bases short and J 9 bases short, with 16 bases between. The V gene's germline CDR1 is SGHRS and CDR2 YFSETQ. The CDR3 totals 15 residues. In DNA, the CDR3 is TGCGCCAGCAGCTTGGGCCTTCCTGGAAGGGCTGAGCAGTTCTTC. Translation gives CASSLGLPGRAEQFF.

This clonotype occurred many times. The CDR3 region has the DNA TGTGCCAGCAGTTTATACAGCAACTACGAGCAGTACTTC. Translation: CASSLYSNYEQYF. The V and J genes are TRBV12-3 or TRBV12-4 and TRBJ2-7; D call uncertain. V shed 2 bases and J shed 3 bases, with 8 bases lying between them. CDR3 length equals 13 residues.

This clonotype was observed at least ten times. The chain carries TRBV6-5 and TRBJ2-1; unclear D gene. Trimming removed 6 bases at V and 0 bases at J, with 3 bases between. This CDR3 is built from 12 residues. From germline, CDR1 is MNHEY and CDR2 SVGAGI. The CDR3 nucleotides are TGTGCCAGCAGCGGCTCCTACAATGAGCAGTTCTTC. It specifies CASSGSYNEQFF.

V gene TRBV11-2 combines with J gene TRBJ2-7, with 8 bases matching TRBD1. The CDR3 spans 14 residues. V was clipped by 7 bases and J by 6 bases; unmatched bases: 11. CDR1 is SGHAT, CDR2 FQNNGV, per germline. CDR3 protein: CASKPGQGWGEQYF. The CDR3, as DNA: TGTGCCAGCAAACCCGGACAGGGATGGGGCGAGCAGTACTTC.

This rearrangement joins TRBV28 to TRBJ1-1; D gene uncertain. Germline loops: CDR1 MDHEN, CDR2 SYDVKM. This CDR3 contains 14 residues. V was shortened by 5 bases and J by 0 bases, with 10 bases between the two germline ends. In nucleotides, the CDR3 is TGTGCCAGCAGTGAGATAGAGTTGAACACTGAAGCTTTCTTT. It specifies CASSEIELNTEAFF.

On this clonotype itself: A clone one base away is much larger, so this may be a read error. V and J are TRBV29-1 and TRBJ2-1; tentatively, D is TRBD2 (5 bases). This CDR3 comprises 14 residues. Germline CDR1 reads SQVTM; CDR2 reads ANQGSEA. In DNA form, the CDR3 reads TGCAGCGTTACTTTTGGGAGCCTCTACAATGATCAGTTCTTC. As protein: CSVTFGSLYNDQFF.

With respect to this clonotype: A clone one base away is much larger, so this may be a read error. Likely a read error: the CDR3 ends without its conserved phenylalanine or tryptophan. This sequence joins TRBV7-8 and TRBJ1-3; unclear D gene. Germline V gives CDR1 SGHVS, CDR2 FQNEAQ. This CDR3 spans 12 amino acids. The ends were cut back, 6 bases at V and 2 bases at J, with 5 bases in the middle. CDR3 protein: CASSGTGNTIYL. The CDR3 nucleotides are TGTGCCAGCAGTGGTACTGGAAACACCATATATCTT.

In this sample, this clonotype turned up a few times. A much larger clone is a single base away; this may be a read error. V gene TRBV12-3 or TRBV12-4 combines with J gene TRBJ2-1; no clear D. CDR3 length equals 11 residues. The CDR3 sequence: CVSSFMDEQFF. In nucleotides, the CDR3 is TGTGTCAGCAGTTTTATGGATGAGCAGTTCTTC.

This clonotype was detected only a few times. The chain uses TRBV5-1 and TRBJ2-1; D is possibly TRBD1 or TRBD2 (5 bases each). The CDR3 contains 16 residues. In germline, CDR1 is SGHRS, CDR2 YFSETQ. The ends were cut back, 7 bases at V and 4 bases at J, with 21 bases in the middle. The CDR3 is CASGYLGAGVYNEQFF. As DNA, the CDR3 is TGCGCCAGCGGATATCTAGGGGCGGGTGTTTACAATGAGCAGTTCTTC.

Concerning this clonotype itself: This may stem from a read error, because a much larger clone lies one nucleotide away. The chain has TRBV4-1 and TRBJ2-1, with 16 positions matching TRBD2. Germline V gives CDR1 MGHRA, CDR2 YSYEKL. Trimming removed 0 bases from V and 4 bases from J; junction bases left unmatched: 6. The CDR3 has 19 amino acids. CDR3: CASSQEGTSGRAEYNEQFF. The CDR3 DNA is TGCGCCAGCAGCCAAGAGGGGACTAGCGGGAGGGCGGAGTACAATGAGCAGTTCTTC.

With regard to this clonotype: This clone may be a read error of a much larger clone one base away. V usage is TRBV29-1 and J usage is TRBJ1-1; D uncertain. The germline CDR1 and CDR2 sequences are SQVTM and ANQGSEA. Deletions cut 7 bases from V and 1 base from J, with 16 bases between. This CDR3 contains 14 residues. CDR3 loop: CSASWLDKNTEAFF. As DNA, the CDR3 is TGCAGCGCCTCATGGCTAGATAAGAACACTGAAGCTTTCTTT.

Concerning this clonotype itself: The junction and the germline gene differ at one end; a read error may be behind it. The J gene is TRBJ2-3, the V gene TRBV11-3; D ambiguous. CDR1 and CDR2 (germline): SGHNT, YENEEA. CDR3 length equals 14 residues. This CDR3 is CASSFRKGTDTQYF. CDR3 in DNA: TGTGCCAGCAGCTTCCGGAAGGGCACAGATACACAGTATTTT.

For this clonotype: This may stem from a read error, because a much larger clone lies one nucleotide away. The CDR3 DNA reads as TGTGCCTCCTGGGGGGGCCAGGAGGCCCAGTACTTC. Residues: CASWGGQEAQYF. The rearrangement links TRBV12-3 or TRBV12-4 to TRBJ2-5, with a possible D match to TRBD2 (7 bases). V shed 11 bases and J shed 9 bases, with 19 bases lying between them. CDR3 length equals 12 residues.